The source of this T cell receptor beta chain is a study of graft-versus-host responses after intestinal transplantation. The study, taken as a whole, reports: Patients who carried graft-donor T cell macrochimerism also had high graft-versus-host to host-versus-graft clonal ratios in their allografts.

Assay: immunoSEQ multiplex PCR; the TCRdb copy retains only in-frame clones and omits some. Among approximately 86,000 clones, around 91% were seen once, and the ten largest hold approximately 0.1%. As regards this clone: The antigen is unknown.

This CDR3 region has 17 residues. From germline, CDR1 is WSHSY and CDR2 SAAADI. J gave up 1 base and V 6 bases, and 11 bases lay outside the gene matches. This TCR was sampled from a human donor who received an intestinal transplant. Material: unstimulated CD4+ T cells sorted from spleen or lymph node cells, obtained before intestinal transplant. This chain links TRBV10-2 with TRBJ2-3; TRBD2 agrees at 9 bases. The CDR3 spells CASSDGWRGGRTDTQYF. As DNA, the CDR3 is TGCGCCAGCAGCGATGGCTGGCGGGGGGGACGCACAGATACGCAGTATTTT.